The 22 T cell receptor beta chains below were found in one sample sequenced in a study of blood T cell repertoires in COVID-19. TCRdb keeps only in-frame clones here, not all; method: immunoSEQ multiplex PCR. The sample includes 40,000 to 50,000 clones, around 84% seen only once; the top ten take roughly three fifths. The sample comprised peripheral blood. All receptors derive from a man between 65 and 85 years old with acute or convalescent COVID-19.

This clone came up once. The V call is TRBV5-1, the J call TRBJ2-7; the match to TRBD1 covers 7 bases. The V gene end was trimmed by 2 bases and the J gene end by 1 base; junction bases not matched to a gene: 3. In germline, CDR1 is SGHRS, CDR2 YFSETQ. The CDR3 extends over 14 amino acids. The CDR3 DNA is TGCGCCAGCAGCTTCGGGACAGTTTCCTACGAGCAGTACTTC. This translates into CASSFGTVSYEQYF.

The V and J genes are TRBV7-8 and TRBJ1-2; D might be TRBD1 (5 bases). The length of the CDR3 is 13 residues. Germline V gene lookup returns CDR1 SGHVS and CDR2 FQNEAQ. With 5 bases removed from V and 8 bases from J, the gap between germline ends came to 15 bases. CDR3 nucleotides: TGTGCCAGCAGCCCTGGGGGGTCTTTGGGCTACACCTTC. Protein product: CASSPGGSLGYTF.

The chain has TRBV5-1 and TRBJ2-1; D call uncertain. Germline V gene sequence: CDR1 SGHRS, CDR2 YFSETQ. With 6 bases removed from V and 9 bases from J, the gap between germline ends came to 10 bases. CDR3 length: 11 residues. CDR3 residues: CASTSSREQFF. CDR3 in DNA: TGCGCCAGCACCTCGTCTCGTGAGCAGTTCTTC.

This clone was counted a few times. CDR3 loop: CASSQGQGAIEAFF. CDR3 nucleotide sequence: TGCGCCAGCAGCCAAGGGCAGGGGGCGATTGAAGCTTTCTTT. J is TRBJ1-1 and V is TRBV4-1; 8 bases align to TRBD1. The germline CDR1 and CDR2 sequences are MGHRA and YSYEKL. The CDR3 is 14 amino acids. J lost 7 bases, V lost 1 base, and 5 bases had no gene match.

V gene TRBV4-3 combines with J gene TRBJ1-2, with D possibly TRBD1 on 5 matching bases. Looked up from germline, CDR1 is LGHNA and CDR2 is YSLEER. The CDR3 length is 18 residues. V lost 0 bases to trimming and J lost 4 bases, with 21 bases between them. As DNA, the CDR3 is TGCGCCAGCAGCCAAGATACCCCTTTGGGAGGGGCTAGCTATGGCTACACCTTC. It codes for CASSQDTPLGGASYGYTF.

CDR3 DNA sequence: TGTGCCAGCAGCTTTCGTGGGGGCGCAGGCAATGAGCAGTTCTTC. Residues: CASSFRGGAGNEQFF. This chain joins TRBV11-3 and TRBJ2-1, with D tentatively TRBD1 (6 bases). Germline-derived CDR1 and CDR2 are SGHNT and YENEEA. Trimming left V 3 bases short and J 6 bases short, with 15 bases between. This CDR3 is built from 15 residues. The full variable domain, its missing parts supplied by reference TRBV11-3 and TRBJ2-1, is EAGVVQSPRYKIIEKKQPVAFWCNPISGHNTLYWYLQNLGQGPELLIRYENEEAVDDSQLPKDRFSAERLKGVDSTLKIQPAELGDSAVYLCASSFRGGAGNEQFFGPGTRLTVL.

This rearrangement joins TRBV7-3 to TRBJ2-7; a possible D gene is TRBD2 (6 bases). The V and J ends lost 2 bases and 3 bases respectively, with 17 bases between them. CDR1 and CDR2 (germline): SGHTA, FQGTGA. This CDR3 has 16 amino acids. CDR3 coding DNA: TGTGCCAGCAGCTTAGGGCAGGGTGTGGGAGGCTACGAGCAGTACTTC. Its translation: CASSLGQGVGGYEQYF.

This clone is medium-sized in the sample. The CDR3 DNA reads as TGTGCCAGCAGTTTAGACAGAGGCAATCAGCCCCAGCATTTT. This encodes CASSLDRGNQPQHF. V usage is TRBV27 and J usage is TRBJ1-5; a weak D match, TRBD1 (5 bases). Trimming stripped 2 bases from V and 2 bases from J, with 7 bases between. This CDR3 has 14 amino acids. CDR1 MNHEY and CDR2 SMNVEV come from the germline V gene (reference sequence).

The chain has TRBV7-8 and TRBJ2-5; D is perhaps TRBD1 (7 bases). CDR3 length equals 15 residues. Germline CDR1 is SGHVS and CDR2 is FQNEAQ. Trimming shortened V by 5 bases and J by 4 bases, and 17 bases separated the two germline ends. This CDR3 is CASSRRGALGETQYF. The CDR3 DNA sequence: TGTGCCAGCAGCCGCAGGGGGGCGCTCGGAGAGACCCAGTACTTC.

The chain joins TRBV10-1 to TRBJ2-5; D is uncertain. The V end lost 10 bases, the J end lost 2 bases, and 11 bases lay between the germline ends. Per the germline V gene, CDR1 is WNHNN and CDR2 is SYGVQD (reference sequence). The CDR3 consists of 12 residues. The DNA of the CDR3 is TGCGCCACCACCAACGGGCAAGAGACCCAGTACTTC. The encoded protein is CATTNGQETQYF.

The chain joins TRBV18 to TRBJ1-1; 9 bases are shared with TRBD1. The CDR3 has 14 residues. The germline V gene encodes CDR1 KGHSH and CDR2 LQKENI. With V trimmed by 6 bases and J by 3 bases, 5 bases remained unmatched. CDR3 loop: CASSLQGADTEAFF. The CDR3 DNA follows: TGTGCCAGCTCCTTACAGGGGGCTGACACTGAAGCTTTCTTT. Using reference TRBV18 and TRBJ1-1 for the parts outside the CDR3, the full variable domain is NAGVMQNPRHLVRRRGQEARLRCSPMKGHSHVYWYRQLPEEGLKFMVYLQKENIIDESGMPKERFSAEFPKEGPSILRIQQVVRGDSAAYFCASSLQGADTEAFFGQGTRLTVV.

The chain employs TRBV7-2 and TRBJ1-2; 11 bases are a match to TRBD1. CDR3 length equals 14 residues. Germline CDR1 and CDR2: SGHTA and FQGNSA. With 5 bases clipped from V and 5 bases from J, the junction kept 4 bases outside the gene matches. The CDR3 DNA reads TGTGCCAGCAGCCCGGACAGGGGGCCTTATGGCTACACCTTC. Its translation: CASSPDRGPYGYTF. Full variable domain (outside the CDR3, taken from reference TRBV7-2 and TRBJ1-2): GAGVSQSPSNKVTEKGKDVELRCDPISGHTALYWYRQSLGQGLEFLIYFQGNSAPDKSGLPSDRFSAERTGGSVSTLTIQRTQQEDSAVYLCASSPDRGPYGYTFGSGTRLTVV.

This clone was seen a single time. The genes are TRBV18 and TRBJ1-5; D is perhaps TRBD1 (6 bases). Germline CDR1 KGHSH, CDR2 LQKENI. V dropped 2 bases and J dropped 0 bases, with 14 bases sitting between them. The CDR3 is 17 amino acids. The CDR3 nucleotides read TGTGCCAGCTCACCATATTCTTCGGGACATAGCAATCAGCCCCAGCATTTT. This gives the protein CASSPYSSGHSNQPQHF.

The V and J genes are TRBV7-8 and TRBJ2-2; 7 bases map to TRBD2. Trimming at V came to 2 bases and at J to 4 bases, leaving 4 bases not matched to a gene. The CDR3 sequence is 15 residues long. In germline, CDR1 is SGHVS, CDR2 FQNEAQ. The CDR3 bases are TGTGCCAGCAGCTTAAAAGCGGGGTTCACCGGGGAGCTGTTTTTT. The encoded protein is CASSLKAGFTGELFF.

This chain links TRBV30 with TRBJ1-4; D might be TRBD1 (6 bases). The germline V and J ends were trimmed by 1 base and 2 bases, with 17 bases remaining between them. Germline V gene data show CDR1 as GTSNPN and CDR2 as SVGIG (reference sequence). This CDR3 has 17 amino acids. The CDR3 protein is CAWSEGRGGRTNEKLFF. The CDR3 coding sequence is TGTGCCTGGAGTGAAGGGAGAGGGGGTAGGACTAATGAAAAACTGTTTTTT.

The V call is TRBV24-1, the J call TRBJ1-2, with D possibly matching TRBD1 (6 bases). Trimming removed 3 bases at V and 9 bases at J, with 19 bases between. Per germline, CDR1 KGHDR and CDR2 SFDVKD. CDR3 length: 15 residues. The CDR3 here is CATSDHRTDLISYTF. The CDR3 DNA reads TGTGCCACCAGTGATCATAGGACAGACCTTATTAGCTACACCTTC.

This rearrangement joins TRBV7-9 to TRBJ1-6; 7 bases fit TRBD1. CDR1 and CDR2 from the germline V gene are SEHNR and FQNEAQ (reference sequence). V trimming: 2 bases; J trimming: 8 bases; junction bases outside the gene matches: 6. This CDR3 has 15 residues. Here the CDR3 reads CASSLTGEGDSPLHF. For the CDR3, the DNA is TGTGCCAGCAGCTTAACAGGGGAAGGGGATTCACCCCTCCACTTT.

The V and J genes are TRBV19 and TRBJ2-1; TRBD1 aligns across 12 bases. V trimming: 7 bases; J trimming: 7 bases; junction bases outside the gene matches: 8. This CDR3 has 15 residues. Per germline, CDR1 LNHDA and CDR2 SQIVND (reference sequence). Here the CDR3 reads CASNPGQGAWNEQFF. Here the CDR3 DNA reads TGTGCCAGTAACCCGGGACAGGGGGCTTGGAATGAGCAGTTCTTC.

The CDR3 reads CASSLVRGEGETQYF. CDR3 nucleotide sequence: TGTGCCAGCAGCTTAGTACGGGGGGAGGGAGAGACCCAGTACTTC. V gene TRBV11-2 combines with J gene TRBJ2-5, with 7 bases lining up with TRBD2. V lost 1 base and J lost 4; bases outside the gene matches: 6. CDR3 size: 15 residues. From germline, CDR1 is SGHAT and CDR2 FQNNGV.

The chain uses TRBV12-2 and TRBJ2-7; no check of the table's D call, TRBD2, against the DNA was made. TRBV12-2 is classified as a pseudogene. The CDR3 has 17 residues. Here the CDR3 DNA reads TGTGCAAGTCGCCTGCTAGTAGCGGGGGGACCTTTCGACGAGCAGTACTTC. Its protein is CASRLLVAGGPFDEQYF.

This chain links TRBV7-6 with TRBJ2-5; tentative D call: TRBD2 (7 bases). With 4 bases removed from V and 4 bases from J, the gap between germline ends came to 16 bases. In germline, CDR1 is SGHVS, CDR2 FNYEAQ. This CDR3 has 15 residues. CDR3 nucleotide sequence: TGTGCCAGCAGCTATGGGGGGGGCTCACCAGAGACCCAGTACTTC. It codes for CASSYGGGSPETQYF.

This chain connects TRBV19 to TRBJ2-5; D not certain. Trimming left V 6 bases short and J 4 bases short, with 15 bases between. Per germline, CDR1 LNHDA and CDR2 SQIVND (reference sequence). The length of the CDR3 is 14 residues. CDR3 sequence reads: CASSGPGSGETQYF. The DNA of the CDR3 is TGTGCCAGTAGCGGTCCGGGTTCGGGAGAGACCCAGTACTTC. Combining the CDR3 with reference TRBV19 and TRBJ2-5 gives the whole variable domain DGGITQSPKYLFRKEGQNVTLSCEQNLNHDAMYWYRQDPGQGLRLIYYSQIVNDFQKGDIAEGYSVSREKKESFPLTVTSAQKNPTAFYLCASSGPGSGETQYFGPGTRLLVL.